This T cell receptor (beta chain) was recorded in a study of blood T cell repertoires in COVID-19. Using immunoSEQ multiplex PCR, the repertoire was profiled, and TCRdb retains in-frame clones only, with some absent. The repertoire holds 150,000 to 180,000 clones, with 70% to 90% as singletons. This TCR came from a woman aged 60-75 years with COVID-19, enrolled during active disease. The sequenced sample was peripheral blood.

The CDR3 DNA reads as TGTGCCAGCAAATCCTCTTTCGGGACCGGGGAGCTGTTTTTT. Residues: CASKSSFGTGELFF. J is TRBJ2-2 and V is TRBV6-4; D remains ambiguous. Trimming took off 7 bases at V and 5 bases at J, with 14 bases between the two ends. Germline lookup yields CDR1 MRHNA and CDR2 SNTAGT. The CDR3 totals 14 residues.